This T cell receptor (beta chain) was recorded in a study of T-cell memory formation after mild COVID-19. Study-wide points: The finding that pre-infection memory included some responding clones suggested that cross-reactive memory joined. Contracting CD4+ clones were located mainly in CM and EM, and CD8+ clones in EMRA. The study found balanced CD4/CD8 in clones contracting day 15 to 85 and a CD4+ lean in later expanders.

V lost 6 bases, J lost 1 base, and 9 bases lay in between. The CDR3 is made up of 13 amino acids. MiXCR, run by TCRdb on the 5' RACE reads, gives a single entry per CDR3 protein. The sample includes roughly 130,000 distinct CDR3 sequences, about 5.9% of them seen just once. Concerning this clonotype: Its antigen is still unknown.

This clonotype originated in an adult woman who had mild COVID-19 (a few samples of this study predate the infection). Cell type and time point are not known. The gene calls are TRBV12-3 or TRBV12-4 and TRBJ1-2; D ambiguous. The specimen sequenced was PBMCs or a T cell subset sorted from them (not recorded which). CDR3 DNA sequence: TGTGCCAGCAGCCCGGTCCTTAACTATGGCTACACCTTC. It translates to CASSPVLNYGYTF.